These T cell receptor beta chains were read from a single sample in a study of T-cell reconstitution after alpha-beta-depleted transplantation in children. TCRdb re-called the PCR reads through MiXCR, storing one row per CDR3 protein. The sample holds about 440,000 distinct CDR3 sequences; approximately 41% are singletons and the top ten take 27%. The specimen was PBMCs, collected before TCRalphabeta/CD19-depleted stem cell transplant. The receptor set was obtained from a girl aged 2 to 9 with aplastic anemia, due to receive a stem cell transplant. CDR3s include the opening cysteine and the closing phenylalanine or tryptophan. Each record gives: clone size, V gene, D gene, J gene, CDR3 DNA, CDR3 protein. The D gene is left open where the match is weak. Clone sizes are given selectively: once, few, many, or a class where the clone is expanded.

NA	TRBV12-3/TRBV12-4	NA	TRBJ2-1	TGTGCCAGCACCTTCGGGGGACCTTACAATGAGCAGTTCTTC	CASTFGGPYNEQFF
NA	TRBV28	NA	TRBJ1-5	TGTGCCAGCAGTTCATACACTCAGCCCCAGCATTTT	CASSSYTQPQHF
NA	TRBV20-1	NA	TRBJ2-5	TGCAGTGCTAGTGAATATACGCCGGAAGAGACCCAGTACTTC	CSASEYTPEETQYF
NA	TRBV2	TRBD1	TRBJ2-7	TGTGCCAACCTGACAGGGGACCCCTACGAGCAGTACTTC	CANLTGDPYEQYF
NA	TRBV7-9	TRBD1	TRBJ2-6	TGTGCCAGCAGTCGTAACAGGGGTACAGGGGCCAACGTCCTGACTTTC	CASSRNRGTGANVLTF
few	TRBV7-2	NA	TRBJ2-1	TGTGCCAGCAGCTTGGGAGCGGTTTACAATGAGCAGTTCTTC	CASSLGAVYNEQFF
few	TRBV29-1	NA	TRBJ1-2	TGCAGCGTTGAAGACAGACAGACCCCCTTGAGGTATGGCTACACCTTC	CSVEDRQTPLRYGYTF
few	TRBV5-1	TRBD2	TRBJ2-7	TGCGCCAGCAGGCCTTCCGGGACTAGCGGTCGATCAATCCTCGAGCAGTACTTC	CASRPSGTSGRSILEQYF
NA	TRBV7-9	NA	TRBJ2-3	TGTGCCAGCAGTTTACGGCGGGACACAGATACGCAGTATTTT	CASSLRRDTDTQYF
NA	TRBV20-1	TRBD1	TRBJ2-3	TGCAGTGCTAGCGGGGACAGGGGGCGCGCAGATACGCAGTATTTT	CSASGDRGRADTQYF
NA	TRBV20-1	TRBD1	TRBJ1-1	TGCAGTGCTAGTCGACTTACATCGGGACAGAAGTTGTATCTCGAAGCTTTCTTT	CSASRLTSGQKLYLEAFF
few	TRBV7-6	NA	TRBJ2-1	TGTGCCAGCAGCTTACTGACGCCAAGCCCGAGGAATGAGCAGTTCTTC	CASSLLTPSPRNEQFF
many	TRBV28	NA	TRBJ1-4	TGTGCCAGCAGGTCCGGGGGCTATGATAGTGAAAAACTGTTTTTT	CASRSGGYDSEKLFF
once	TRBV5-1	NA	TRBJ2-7	TGCGCCAGCAGCTCTAGACTGACACCTTCCTACGAGCAGTACTTC	CASSSRLTPSYEQYF
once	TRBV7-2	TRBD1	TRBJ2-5	TGTGCCAGCAGCTTAGCGCGAGACAGGGGAGTAGAGGAGACCCAGTACTTC	CASSLARDRGVEETQYF
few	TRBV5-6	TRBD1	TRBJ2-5	TGTGCCAGCAGCCGGCAGGGGGCTGGGCTAAAAGAGACCCAGTACTTC	CASSRQGAGLKETQYF
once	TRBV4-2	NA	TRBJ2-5	TGTGCCAGCAGCCAAGATCACCCTAGTTTCGAGACCCAGTACTTC	CASSQDHPSFETQYF
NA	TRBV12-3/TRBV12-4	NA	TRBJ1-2	TGTGCCAGCAGTCCCCCCGGGGGGGAGGAGCTCTATGGCTACACCTTC	CASSPPGGEELYGYTF
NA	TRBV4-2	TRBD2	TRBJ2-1	TGTGCCAGCAGCCAGGAAGCGGGGGGGCCCTACAATGAGCAGTTCTTC	CASSQEAGGPYNEQFF
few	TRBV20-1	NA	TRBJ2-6	TGCAGTGCCAACGCAGCACGAGGGGCCAACGTCCTGACTTTC	CSANAARGANVLTF
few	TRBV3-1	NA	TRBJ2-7	TGTGCCAGCAGCCAAGACTTCTACGAGCAGTACTTC	CASSQDFYEQYF
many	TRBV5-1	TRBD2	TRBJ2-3	TGCGCCAGCAGCTTCCGATCACTAACTAGCGGGGGCCTTAGCAGCACAGATACGCAGTATTTT	CASSFRSLTSGGLSSTDTQYF
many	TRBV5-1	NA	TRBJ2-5	TGCGCCAGCAGCTCCGTTCAGGGAACGGAGACCCAGTACTTC	CASSSVQGTETQYF
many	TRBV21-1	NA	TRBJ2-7	TGTGCCAGCAGCAATAAGGGGGTAAAGCAGTACTTC	CASSNKGVKQYF
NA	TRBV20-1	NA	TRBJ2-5	TGCAGTGCTTCCCGGGACTCCGAGACCCAGTACTTC	CSASRDSETQYF
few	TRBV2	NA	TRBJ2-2	TGTGCCAGCAGTGAAGTGGGGGTCACCGGGGAGCTGTTTTTT	CASSEVGVTGELFF
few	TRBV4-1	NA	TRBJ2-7	TGCGCCAGCAGTCAAGAACTTACGGACGAGCAGTACTTC	CASSQELTDEQYF
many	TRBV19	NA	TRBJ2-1	TGTGCCAGTAGTATAGGTAGCGTAGGCTACAATGAGCAGTTCTTC	CASSIGSVGYNEQFF
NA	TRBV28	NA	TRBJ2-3	TGTGCCAGCAGTGGGACCGGTGAGACAGATACGCAGTATTTT	CASSGTGETDTQYF
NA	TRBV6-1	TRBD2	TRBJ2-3	TGTGCCAGCAGTCGACTAGCGGGGGGCACAGATACGCAGTATTTT	CASSRLAGGTDTQYF
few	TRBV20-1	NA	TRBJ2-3	TGCAGTGCTAGAGACCCCCAGAGGGGGAGAGGAGATACGCAGTATTTT	CSARDPQRGRGDTQYF
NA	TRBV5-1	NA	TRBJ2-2	TGCGCCAGCAGCTTAGGGGACACAGACACCGGGGAGCTGTTTTTT	CASSLGDTDTGELFF
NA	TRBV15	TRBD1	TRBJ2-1	TGTGCCACCAGCAGAGATCGGACAGGGGTGTCCTACAATGAGCAGTTCTTC	CATSRDRTGVSYNEQFF
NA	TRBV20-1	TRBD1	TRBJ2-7	TGCAGTGCCCTCCGCCGGGACAGGGGGTCGGGGGAGCAGTACTTC	CSALRRDRGSGEQYF
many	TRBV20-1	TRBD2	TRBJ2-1	TGCAGTGCTAGTCTCGGGACTAGCGGGAGTGGGTCCTACAATGAGCAGTTCTTC	CSASLGTSGSGSYNEQFF
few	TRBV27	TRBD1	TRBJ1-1	TGTGCCAGCAGCCCCCGGACAGGGGACACTGAAGCTTTCTTT	CASSPRTGDTEAFF
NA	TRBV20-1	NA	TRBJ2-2	TGCAGTGCTAGCGGGATACGTCCCGGGGAGCTGTTTTTT	CSASGIRPGELFF
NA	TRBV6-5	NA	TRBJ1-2	TGTGCCAGTGGACAGATTACTTATGGCTACACCTTC	CASGQITYGYTF
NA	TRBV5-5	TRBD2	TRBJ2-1	TGTGCCAGCAGCGCCGAATGGAGCGGGGCCTACAATGAGCAGTTCTTC	CASSAEWSGAYNEQFF
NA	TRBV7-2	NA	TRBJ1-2	TGTGCCAGCAGCTTAGAGATTCAGGGGCCGGGCTACACCTTC	CASSLEIQGPGYTF
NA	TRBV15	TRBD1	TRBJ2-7	TGTGCCACCAGCAGCCTTGGACAGGGGCTCTCCTACGAGCAGTACTTC	CATSSLGQGLSYEQYF
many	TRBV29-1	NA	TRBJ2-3	TGCAGCGTTGACTCGGGTCGAGATACGCAGTATTTT	CSVDSGRDTQYF
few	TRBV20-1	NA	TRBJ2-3	TGCAGTGCTTACGACCCCAAAACGGGATCATACAGCGCAGATACGCAGTATTTT	CSAYDPKTGSYSADTQYF
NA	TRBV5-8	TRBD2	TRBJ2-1	TGTGCCAGCAGCCGCGGGACTAGCGGGAATGAGCAGTTCTTC	CASSRGTSGNEQFF
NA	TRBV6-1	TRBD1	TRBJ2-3	TGTGCCAGCAGGGGGGACAGTCTAGGGTACACAGATACGCAGTATTTT	CASRGDSLGYTDTQYF
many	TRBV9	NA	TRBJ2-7	TGTGCCAGCAGCGTAGGTCTGGTTTTGGACGAGCAGTACTTC	CASSVGLVLDEQYF
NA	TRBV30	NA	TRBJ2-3	TGTGCCTGGAGTTCTGGCAGGGTCCAAACAGATACGCAGTATTTT	CAWSSGRVQTDTQYF
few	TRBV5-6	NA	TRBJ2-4	TGTGCCAGCAGCTTGGGGGGGGGCGGACCGGGAAACATTCAGTACTTC	CASSLGGGGPGNIQYF
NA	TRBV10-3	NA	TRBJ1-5	TGTGCCATCAGTGACCCTGGACGGGAAAATCAGCCCCAGCATTTT	CAISDPGRENQPQHF
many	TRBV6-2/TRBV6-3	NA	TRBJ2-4	TGTGCCAGCAGGAGTACAGTAGCCAAAAACATTCAGTACTTC	CASRSTVAKNIQYF
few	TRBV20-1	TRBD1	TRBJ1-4	TGCAGTGCCCCGGCCGGGGACAGGGGTGAAAAACTGTTTTTT	CSAPAGDRGEKLFF
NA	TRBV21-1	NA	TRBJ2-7	TGTGCCAGCAGCAAAGGGCTAGCGGGGGGGGGCTCCTACGAGCAGTACTTC	CASSKGLAGGGSYEQYF
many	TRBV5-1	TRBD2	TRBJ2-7	TGCGCCAGCAGCTTGGAACTAGCGGGTGGATACGAGCAGTACTTC	CASSLELAGGYEQYF
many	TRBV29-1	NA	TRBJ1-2	TGCAGCGGGTGGTTGGGGGATGGCTACACCTTC	CSGWLGDGYTF
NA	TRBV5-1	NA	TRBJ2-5	TGCGCCAGCAGCGCCCTGAGGCTAGCCCAAGAGACCCAGTACTTC	CASSALRLAQETQYF